This paragraph reports one T cell receptor beta chain. The data were taken from a study of a mutant IDH1 vaccine in newly diagnosed glioma. Study in general: Averaging approximately 42 years of age, treated patients were approximately 60% male and roughly 40% female. Patients got radiotherapy, temozolomide, or both beforehand, and most got both.

In germline, CDR1 is MNHNS, CDR2 SASEGT. V lost 4 bases, J lost 4 bases, and 16 bases lay in between. The CDR3 has 15 residues. Produced via immunoSEQ multiplex PCR; TCRdb's table is partial and in-frame only. Here the sample spans 90,000 to 95,000 clones, around 82% being singletons. Indicated time point: baseline, week 1 (first vaccination visit). The sample's treatment: pre-vaccination baseline after standard-of-care therapy. Each astrocytoma in the donors was new, WHO grade 3 or 4, IDH1-mutant and ATRX-lost. The sequenced sample was PBMCs, obtained from a glioma patient treated with radiotherapy, temozolomide or both. The chain is built from TRBV6-1 and TRBJ2-5; TRBD1 is a possible D gene (7 bases). The source is a woman in her forties or fifties with glioma. The CDR3 protein is CASSVARGVGETQYF. The DNA of the CDR3 is TGTGCCAGCAGTGTGGCCAGGGGGGTTGGAGAGACCCAGTACTTC.